A single sample gave rise to the 17 T cell receptor beta chains below, sequenced in a study of tissue T cells after allogeneic stem cell transplantation. Using immunoSEQ multiplex PCR, the repertoire was profiled, and TCRdb retains in-frame clones only, with some absent. The sample has more than 45,000 clones; 65% to 85% are singletons. The sample comprised sorted cells pooled from one or two spleens. Receptors originate from a pool of C57BL/6 mice in good health.

For this clone: Gene names and germline refer to mouse. From the germline J gene comes the end of the CDR3, since the read stops 1 residue before it. V is TRBV13-1 and J is TRBJ1-1; 10 positions match TRBD1. This CDR3 contains 14 residues. The trim removed 7 bases at V and 0 bases at J, leaving 3 bases unmatched. From germline, CDR1 is NSHNY and CDR2 SYGAGN. The part of the CDR3 DNA that was read is TGTGCCAGCTCCGGACAGGGGGCAAACACAGAAGTCTTC. Protein: CASSGQGANTEVF. The whole CDR3 protein reads CASSGQGANTEVFF.

Concerning this clone: The germline and genes are mouse ones. The read finishes 1 residue shy of the CDR3 end, and the germline J gene is used to complete it. J is TRBJ2-1 and V is TRBV26; tentative D call: TRBD1 (5 bases). V lost 3 bases to trimming and J lost 5 bases, with 8 bases between them. Germline V lookup: CDR1 KGHPV, CDR2 FQNQEV (reference sequence). The CDR3 length is 13 residues. Incomplete CDR3 DNA: TGTGCCAGCAGTCTAACAGGCAATGCTGAGCAGTTC. It is translated as CASSLTGNAEQF. The complete CDR3 reads CASSLTGNAEQFF.

With respect to this clone: Gene names are the mouse ones. Read sequence stops 1 residue before the CDR3 end, and the germline J gene provides the missing end. The genes are TRBV13-3 and TRBJ2-4, with D unclear. Trimming pared 5 bases from V and 1 base from J, leaving 8 bases between. Germline V gene sequence: CDR1 NNHDY, CDR2 SYVADS. The CDR3 covers 13 residues. Partial CDR3 DNA: TGTGCCAGCAGGGGAAAGGGTCAAAACACCTTGTAC. Protein product: CASRGKGQNTLY. The whole CDR3 reads CASRGKGQNTLYF.

With regard to this clone: Genes and germline come from the mouse. Read sequence stops 1 residue before the CDR3 end, and the germline J gene provides the missing end. This rearrangement joins TRBV13-2 to TRBJ1-4, with a tentative D call TRBD1 (5 bases). Trimming left V 1 base short and J 0 bases short, with 7 bases between. Germline V gene data show CDR1 as NNHNN and CDR2 as SYGAGS (reference sequence). The CDR3 covers 15 residues. The CDR3 loop is CASGDWGFSNERLFF. CDR3 DNA (partial): TGTGCCAGCGGTGATTGGGGGTTTTCCAACGAAAGATTATTT.

Comment on this clone: Mouse names are used for the genes. The sequence runs out 1 residue before the end of the CDR3; the remainder is reconstructed from the germline J gene. The genes are TRBV26 and TRBJ2-3; D may correspond to TRBD1 or TRBD2 (5 bases each). V dropped 5 bases and J dropped 3 bases, with 9 bases sitting between them. This CDR3 contains 13 residues. Germline lookup yields CDR1 KGHPV and CDR2 FQNQEV (reference sequence). CDR3 DNA (partial): TGTGCCAGCAGTGGGGGAGAGGCAGAAACGCTGTAT. It encodes CASSGGEAETLY. The CDR3 reads in full as CASSGGEAETLYF.

As for this clone: The listed genes are named as in mouse. The CDR3 protein is CASSDEQGASYEQYF. The CDR3 DNA, read in part, is TGTGCCAGCAGTGATGAACAGGGGGCCTCCTATGAACAGTAC. The genes are TRBV13-1 and TRBJ2-7; the match to TRBD1 covers 9 bases. The read ends 1 residue before the CDR3 terminus; that terminus is restored from the germline J gene. Germline-derived CDR1 and CDR2 are NSHNY and SYGAGN. This CDR3 has 15 amino acids. V was pared by 0 bases and J by 0 bases, with 1 base of the junction left unmatched.

Turning to this clone: The gene names given are mouse names. Read coverage stops 1 residue before the CDR3 terminus; the germline J gene supplies the remainder. The gene calls are TRBV5 and TRBJ2-5, with D perhaps matching TRBD1 or TRBD2 (5 bases each). V was pared by 4 bases and J by 4 bases, with 9 bases between. Germline CDR1 and CDR2: LGHNA and YNLKQL (reference sequence). This CDR3 is built from 13 residues. The CDR3 bases that were read are TGTGCCAGCAGCCCTCGGGGCGAAGACACCCAGTAC. The encoded protein is CASSPRGEDTQY. The entire CDR3 reads CASSPRGEDTQYF.

Regarding this clone: All gene names here are mouse names. The read ends 1 residue shy of where the CDR3 ends; the end is completed using the germline J gene. J is TRBJ2-4 and V is TRBV16; D unclear. CDR3 size: 14 residues. V was pared by 0 bases and J by 4 bases, with 8 bases between. Per the germline V gene, CDR1 is SGHSA and CDR2 is FRNQAP. The covered CDR3 bases are TGTGCAAGCAGCTTAGACGGCCAAAAAAACACCTTGTAC. It specifies CASSLDGQKNTLY. From start to end, the CDR3 is CASSLDGQKNTLYF. Looking up the rest from reference TRBV16 and TRBJ2-4 gives the full variable domain: NAGVIQTPRHKVTGKGQEATLWCEPISGHSAVFWYRQTIVQGLEFLTYFRNQAPIDDSGMPKERFSAQMPNQSHSTLKIQSTQPQDSAVYLCASSLDGQKNTLYFGAGTRLSVL.

Comments on this clone: Genes and germline are mouse. The read ends 1 residue before the CDR3 terminus; that terminus is restored from the germline J gene. The V call is TRBV21, the J call TRBJ2-1; perhaps TRBD2 as D (5 bases). TRBV21 has ORF status, its function being uncertain. V dropped 4 bases and J dropped 3 bases, with 7 bases sitting between them. CDR3 length equals 13 residues. CDR3 protein: CASSRGVYAEQFF. The sequenced part of the CDR3 DNA is TGTGCTAGCAGTCGTGGGGTCTATGCTGAGCAGTTC.

As to this clone: Mouse names are used for the genes. Read data end 1 residue before the CDR3 end; the end is taken from the germline J gene. The chain has TRBV13-3 and TRBJ2-7, with no clear D. CDR3 length: 13 amino acids. V was shortened by 4 bases and J by 0 bases, with 8 bases between the two germline ends. Germline-derived CDR1 and CDR2 are NNHDY and SYVADS. CDR3 region: CASSINLSYEQYF. Partial CDR3 DNA: TGTGCCAGCAGTATCAATCTCTCCTATGAACAGTAC.

About this clone itself: Gene names and germline refer to mouse. The read terminates 1 residue ahead of where the CDR3 ends, so the germline J gene completes it. The gene calls are TRBV13-2 and TRBJ2-1, with 10 bases lining up with TRBD2. V was pared by 6 bases and J by 5 bases, with 8 bases of the junction left unmatched. Germline V gene data show CDR1 as NNHNN and CDR2 as SYGAGS (reference sequence). CDR3 length: 15 residues. The DNA read from the CDR3 is TGTGCCAGCGATGCCCCCGGGACTGGGGATGCTGAGCAGTTC. As protein: CASDAPGTGDAEQF. The entire CDR3 is CASDAPGTGDAEQFF.

The count of this clone is one. The gene names here belong to mouse. The read finishes 1 residue shy of the CDR3 end, and the germline J gene is used to complete it. The chain couples TRBV13-1 to TRBJ1-1; 10 bases align to TRBD1. CDR3 length: 14 amino acids. The V and J ends lost 4 bases and 4 bases, in that order; junction bases with no gene match: 4. Per germline, CDR1 NSHNY and CDR2 SYGAGN. CDR3 DNA (partial): TGTGCCAGCAGTACGACAGGGGGCGGCACAGAAGTCTTC. This translates into CASSTTGGGTEVF. From start to end, the CDR3 is CASSTTGGGTEVFF.

Points on this clone: Gene names and germline refer to mouse. The read falls 1 residue short of the CDR3 end, and the missing part is taken from the germline J gene. The chain has TRBV24 and TRBJ1-1; tentative D call: TRBD1 (6 bases). Germline V gene sequence: CDR1 KGHTA, CDR2 FRNEEI. This CDR3 has 11 amino acids. Trimming took 6 bases from V and 5 from J, leaving 7 bases between them. CDR3 loop: CASRTGTEVFF. The part of the CDR3 DNA that was read is TGTGCCAGCAGGACAGGAACAGAAGTCTTC.

In regard to this clone: The gene names given are mouse names. Read sequence stops 1 residue before the CDR3 end, and the germline J gene provides the missing end. The chain carries TRBV15 and TRBJ2-2; D tentatively reads TRBD1 or TRBD2 (5 bases each). This CDR3 is 15 amino acids long. The V and J ends lost 3 bases and 2 bases respectively, with 10 bases between them. Germline V gene sequence: CDR1 SGHND, CDR2 FRSKSL. The CDR3 DNA, read in part, is TGTGCCAGCAGTTTCAGGGTGGGGAACACCGGGCAGCTCTAC. Translation gives CASSFRVGNTGQLY. The complete CDR3 reads CASSFRVGNTGQLYF. Variable domain in full (rest from reference TRBV15 and TRBJ2-2): DAGVTQTPRHEVAEKGQTIILKCEPVSGHNDLFWYRQTKIQGLELLSYFRSKSLMEDGGAFKDRFKAEMLNSSFSTLKIQPTEPKDSAVYLCASSFRVGNTGQLYFGEGSKLTVL.

Notes on this clone: Gene labels here are mouse ones. The DNA ends 1 residue before the CDR3 does, and the rest of the CDR3 is filled in from the germline J gene. This sequence joins TRBV13-2 and TRBJ2-3; D gene unclear. Per the germline V gene, CDR1 is NNHNN and CDR2 is SYGAGS (reference sequence). V shed 2 bases and J shed 0 bases, with 4 bases lying between them. This CDR3 has 13 residues. The sequenced part of the CDR3 DNA is TGTGCCAGCGGTGACCAGAGTGCAGAAACGCTGTAT. It encodes CASGDQSAETLY. The full CDR3 protein reads CASGDQSAETLYF.

This clone was counted a few times. Mouse gene names and germline throughout. The CDR3 goes on 1 residue after the read ends, and that part is filled in from the germline J gene. The chain is built from TRBV19 and TRBJ2-7; D call uncertain. The CDR3 is 10 amino acids. In germline, CDR1 is FNHDT, CDR2 SITEND (reference sequence). V lost 0 bases and J 6 bases, leaving 1 base between the germline ends. The sequenced CDR3 bases are TGTGCCAGCAGTATAGTTGAACAGTAC. It translates to CASSIVEQY. The whole CDR3 region reads CASSIVEQYF.

Points on this clone: The germline and genes are mouse ones. The read is 1 residue too short to cover the CDR3 end, so that end is filled in from the germline J gene. The rearrangement links TRBV4 to TRBJ1-3; TRBD1 matches at 7 bases. The CDR3 extends over 14 amino acids. V lost 4 bases to trimming and J lost 2 bases; unmatched junction nucleotides: 2. CDR1 and CDR2 from the germline V gene are LGHDT and YNNKQL (reference sequence). CDR3 loop: CASSSQGAGNTLYF. The part of the CDR3 DNA that was read is TGTGCCAGCAGCTCTCAGGGGGCTGGAAATACGCTCTAT.